This T cell receptor beta chain was captured by sequencing in a study of OX40 agonist ivuxolimab in advanced cancers. General study findings and limits: More expanded clones were seen, on average, in CD8+ T cells than in CD4+.

V shed 5 bases, J shed 5 bases, and the junction held 7 bases outside the gene matches. Germline V gives CDR1 LNHDA, CDR2 SQIVND (reference sequence). CDR3 length: 15 residues. This clone was observed a few times. Its target is unknown. TCRdb's copy holds only in-frame clones and misses some; the assay was immunoSEQ multiplex PCR. The table shows approximately 89,000 clones, with 91% occurring only once. The V call is TRBV19, the J call TRBJ2-7; 12 bases are a match to TRBD2. This specimen was CD4+ or CD8+ T cells sorted from blood, taken in a trial of the OX40 agonist ivuxolimab. The TCR was taken from an adult with an advanced solid tumor such as melanoma, head and neck, liver or kidney cancer. The CDR3 region is CASSRLAGGPDEQYF. DNA of the CDR3: TGTGCCAGTAGTCGGCTAGCGGGAGGGCCGGACGAGCAGTACTTC.